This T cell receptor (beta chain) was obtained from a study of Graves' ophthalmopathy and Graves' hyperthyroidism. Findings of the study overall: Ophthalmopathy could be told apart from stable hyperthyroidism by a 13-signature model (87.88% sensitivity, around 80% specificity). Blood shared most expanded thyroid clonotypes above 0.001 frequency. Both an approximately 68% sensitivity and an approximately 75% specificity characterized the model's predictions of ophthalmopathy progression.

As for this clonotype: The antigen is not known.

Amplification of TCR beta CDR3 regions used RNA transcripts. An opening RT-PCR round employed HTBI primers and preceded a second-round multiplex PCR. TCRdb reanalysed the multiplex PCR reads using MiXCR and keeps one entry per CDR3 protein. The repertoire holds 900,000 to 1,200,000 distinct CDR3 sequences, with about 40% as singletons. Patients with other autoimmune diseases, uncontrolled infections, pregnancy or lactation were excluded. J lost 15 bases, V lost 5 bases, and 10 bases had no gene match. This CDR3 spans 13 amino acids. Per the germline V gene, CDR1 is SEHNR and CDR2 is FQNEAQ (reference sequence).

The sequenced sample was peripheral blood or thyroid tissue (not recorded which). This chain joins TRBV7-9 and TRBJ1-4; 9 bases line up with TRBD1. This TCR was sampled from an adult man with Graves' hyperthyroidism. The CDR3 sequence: CASSEGTGYSLFF. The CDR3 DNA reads TGTGCCAGCAGCGAGGGGACAGGGTACTCTTTGTTTTTT.